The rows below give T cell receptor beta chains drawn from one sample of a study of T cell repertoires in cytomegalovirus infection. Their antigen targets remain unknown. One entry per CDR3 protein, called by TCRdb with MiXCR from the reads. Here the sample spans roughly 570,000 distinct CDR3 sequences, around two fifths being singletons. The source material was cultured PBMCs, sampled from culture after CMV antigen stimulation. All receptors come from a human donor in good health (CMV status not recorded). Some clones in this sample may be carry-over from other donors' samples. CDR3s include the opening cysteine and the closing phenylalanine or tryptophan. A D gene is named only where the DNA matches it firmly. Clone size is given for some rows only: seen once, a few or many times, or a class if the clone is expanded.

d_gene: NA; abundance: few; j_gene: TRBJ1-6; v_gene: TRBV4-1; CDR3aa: CASSQESGSYNSPLHF; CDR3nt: TGTGCCAGCAGCCAAGAGTCGGGATCCTATAATTCACCCCTCCACTTT
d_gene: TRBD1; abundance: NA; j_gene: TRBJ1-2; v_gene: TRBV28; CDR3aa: CASSSGTVGGYTF; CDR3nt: TGTGCCAGCAGTTCCGGGACAGTTGGGGGCTACACCTTC
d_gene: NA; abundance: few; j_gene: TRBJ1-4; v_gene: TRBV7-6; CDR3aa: CASSLRAATNEKLFF; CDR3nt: TGTGCCAGCAGCTTACGCGCTGCAACTAATGAAAAACTGTTTTTT
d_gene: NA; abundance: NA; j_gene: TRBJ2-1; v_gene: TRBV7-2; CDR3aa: CASSQTRDTQIYNEQFF; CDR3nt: TGTGCCAGCAGCCAAACGAGGGACACCCAAATTTACAATGAGCAGTTCTTC
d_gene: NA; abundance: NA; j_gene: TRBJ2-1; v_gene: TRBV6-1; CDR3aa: CASSAAGVGEVNEQFF; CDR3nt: TGTGCCAGCTCTGCCGCAGGGGTGGGGGAGGTCAATGAGCAGTTCTTC
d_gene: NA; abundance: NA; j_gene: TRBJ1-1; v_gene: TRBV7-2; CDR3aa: CASSLSAANTEAFF; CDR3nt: TGTGCCAGCAGCTTAAGTGCCGCGAACACTGAAGCTTTCTTT
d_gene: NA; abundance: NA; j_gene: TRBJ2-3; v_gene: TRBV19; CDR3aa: CASTGLRTDTQYF; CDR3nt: TGTGCCAGTACCGGACTCCGCACAGATACGCAGTATTTT
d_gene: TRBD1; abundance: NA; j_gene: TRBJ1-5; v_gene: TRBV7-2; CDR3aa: CASSQGAVQPQHF; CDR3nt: TGTGCCAGCAGTCAGGGGGCAGTTCAGCCCCAGCATTTT
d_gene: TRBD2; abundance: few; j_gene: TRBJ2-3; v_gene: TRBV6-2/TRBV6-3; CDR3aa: CASWPSGRSDTQYF; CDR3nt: TGTGCCAGCTGGCCTAGCGGGAGATCAGATACGCAGTATTTT
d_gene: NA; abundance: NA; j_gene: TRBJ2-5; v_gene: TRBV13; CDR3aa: CASSLSAAPGTQYF; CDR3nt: TGTGCCAGCAGCTTAAGTGCTGCCCCGGGGACCCAGTACTTC
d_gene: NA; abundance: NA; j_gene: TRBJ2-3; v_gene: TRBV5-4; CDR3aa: CASSPDLATDTQYF; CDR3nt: TGTGCCAGCAGCCCTGATTTGGCGACAGATACGCAGTATTTT
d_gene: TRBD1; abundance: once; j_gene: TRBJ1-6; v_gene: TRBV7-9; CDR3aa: CASSPLETWDWGQGSSPLHF; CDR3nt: TGTGCCAGCAGCCCCCTCGAAACATGGGACTGGGGACAGGGGAGTTCACCCCTCCACTTT
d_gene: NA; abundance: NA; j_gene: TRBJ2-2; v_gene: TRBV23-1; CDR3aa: CASSPHPPQDTKNTGELFF; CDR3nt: TGCGCCAGCAGTCCCCACCCTCCGCAGGACACAAAGAACACCGGGGAGCTGTTTTTT
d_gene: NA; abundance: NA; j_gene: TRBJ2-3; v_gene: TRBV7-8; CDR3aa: CASRNPGDTQYF; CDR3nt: TGTGCCAGCAGAAACCCCGGAGATACGCAGTATTTT
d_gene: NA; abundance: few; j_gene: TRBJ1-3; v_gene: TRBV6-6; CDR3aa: CASTLSETLSGNTIYF; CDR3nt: TGTGCCAGCACCCTCAGTGAAACCCTCTCTGGAAACACCATATATTTT
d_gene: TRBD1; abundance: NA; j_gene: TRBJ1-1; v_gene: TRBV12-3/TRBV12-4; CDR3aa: CASSQDRYTEAFF; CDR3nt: TGTGCCAGCAGCCAGGACAGGTACACTGAAGCTTTCTTT
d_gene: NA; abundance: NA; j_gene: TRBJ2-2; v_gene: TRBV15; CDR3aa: CATSSTQGTIITGELFF; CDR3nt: TGTGCCACCAGCTCAACCCAGGGGACTATTATTACCGGGGAGCTGTTTTTT
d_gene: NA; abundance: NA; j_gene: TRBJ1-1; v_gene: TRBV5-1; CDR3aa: CASSSTPTGWNTEAFF; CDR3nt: TGCGCCAGCAGCTCTACACCTACAGGGTGGAACACTGAAGCTTTCTTT
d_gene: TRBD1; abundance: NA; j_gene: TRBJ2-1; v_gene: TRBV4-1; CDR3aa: CASSQPTRDRHNEQFF; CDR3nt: TGCGCCAGCAGCCAGCCCACCCGGGACAGGCACAATGAGCAGTTCTTC
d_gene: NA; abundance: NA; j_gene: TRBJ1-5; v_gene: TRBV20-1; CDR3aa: CSAAEFKYSNQPQHF; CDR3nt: TGCAGTGCTGCTGAATTTAAATATAGCAATCAGCCCCAGCATTTT
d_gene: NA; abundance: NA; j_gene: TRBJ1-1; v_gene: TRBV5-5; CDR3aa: CASRSRDGPREAFF; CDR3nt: TGTGCCAGCAGGTCCCGGGATGGGCCTCGTGAAGCTTTCTTT
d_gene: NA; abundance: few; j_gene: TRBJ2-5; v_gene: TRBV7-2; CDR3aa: CASSLVVGLRGETQYF; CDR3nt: TGTGCCAGCAGCTTGGTTGTGGGACTCAGAGGGGAGACCCAGTACTTC
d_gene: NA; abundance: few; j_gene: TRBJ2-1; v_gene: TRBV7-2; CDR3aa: CASSVMREQFF; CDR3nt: TGTGCCAGCAGCGTCATGAGGGAGCAGTTCTTC
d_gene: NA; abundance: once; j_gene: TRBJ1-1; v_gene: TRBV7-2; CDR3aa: CASSSLYAAGAFF; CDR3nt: TGTGCCAGCAGCTCCCTATATGCCGCTGGGGCTTTCTTT
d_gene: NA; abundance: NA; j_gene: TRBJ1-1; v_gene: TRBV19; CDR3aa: CASSIVFDMNTEAFF; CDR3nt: TGTGCCAGTAGTATAGTGTTTGACATGAACACTGAAGCTTTCTTT
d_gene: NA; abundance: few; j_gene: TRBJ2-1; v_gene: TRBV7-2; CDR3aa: CASSLSGTFYNEQFF; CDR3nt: TGTGCCAGCAGCTTATCCGGGACTTTCTACAATGAGCAGTTCTTC
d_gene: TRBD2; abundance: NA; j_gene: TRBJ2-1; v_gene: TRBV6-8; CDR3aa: CASSYLAGVYEQFF; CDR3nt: TGTGCCAGCAGTTATTTAGCGGGTGTCTATGAGCAGTTCTTC
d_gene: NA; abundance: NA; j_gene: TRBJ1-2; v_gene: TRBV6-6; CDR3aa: CASSYEGLDYGYTF; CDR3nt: TGTGCCAGCAGTTACGAGGGGTTGGACTATGGCTACACCTTC
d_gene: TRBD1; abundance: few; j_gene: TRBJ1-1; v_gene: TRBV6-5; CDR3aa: CASSYSNRGRGEAFF; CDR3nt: TGTGCCAGCAGTTACTCGAACAGGGGGCGCGGTGAAGCTTTCTTT
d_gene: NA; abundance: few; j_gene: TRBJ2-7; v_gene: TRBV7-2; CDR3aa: CASSLGGTYPSEQYF; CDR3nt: TGTGCCAGCAGCTTGGGCGGGACATACCCCTCCGAGCAGTACTTC
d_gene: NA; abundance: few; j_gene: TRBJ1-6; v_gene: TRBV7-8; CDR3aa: CASSLASRAGLNSPLHF; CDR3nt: TGTGCCAGCAGCTTAGCGTCCCGGGCAGGGCTTAATTCACCCCTCCACTTT
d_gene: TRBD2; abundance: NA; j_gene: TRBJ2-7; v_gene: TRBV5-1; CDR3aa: CASSRNLQAGSSYEQYF; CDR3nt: TGCGCCAGCAGCCGCAACCTCCAAGCGGGGTCCTCCTACGAGCAGTACTTC
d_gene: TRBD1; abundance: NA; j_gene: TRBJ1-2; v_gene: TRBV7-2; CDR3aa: CASSSIRQGDGYTF; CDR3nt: TGTGCCAGCAGCTCCATACGACAGGGAGATGGCTACACCTTC
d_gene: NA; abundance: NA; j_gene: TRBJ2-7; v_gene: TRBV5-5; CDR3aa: CASSSSPGGYEQYF; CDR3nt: TGTGCCAGCAGCTCGTCCCCAGGAGGCTACGAGCAGTACTTC
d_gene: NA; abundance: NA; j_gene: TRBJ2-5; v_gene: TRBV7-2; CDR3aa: CASSLAWGRETQYF; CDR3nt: TGTGCCAGCAGCTTAGCGTGGGGGCGAGAGACCCAGTACTTC
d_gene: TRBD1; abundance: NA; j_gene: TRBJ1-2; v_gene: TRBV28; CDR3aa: CASSLSRRGGSYGYTF; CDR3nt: TGTGCCAGCAGTTTATCCCGCAGGGGGGGGTCCTATGGCTACACCTTC
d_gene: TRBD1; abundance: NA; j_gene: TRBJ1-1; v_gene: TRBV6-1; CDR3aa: CASRRDRGDTEAFF; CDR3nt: TGTGCCAGCAGAAGGGACAGGGGGGATACTGAAGCTTTCTTT
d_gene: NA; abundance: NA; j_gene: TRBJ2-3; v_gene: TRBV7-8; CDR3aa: CASSLNTGGDTQYF; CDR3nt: TGTGCCAGCAGCTTGAACACCGGCGGAGATACGCAGTATTTT
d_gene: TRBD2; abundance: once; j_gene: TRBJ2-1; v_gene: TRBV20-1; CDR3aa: CSAGSSGASNNEQFF; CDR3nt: TGCAGTGCCGGCTCTAGCGGCGCTTCAAACAATGAGCAGTTCTTC
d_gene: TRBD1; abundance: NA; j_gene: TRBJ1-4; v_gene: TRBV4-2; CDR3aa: CASRWDRDGEKLFF; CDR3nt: TGTGCCAGCAGATGGGACAGGGATGGGGAAAAACTGTTTTTT
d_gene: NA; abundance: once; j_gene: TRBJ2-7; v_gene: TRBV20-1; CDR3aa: CSATGPSRAYEQYF; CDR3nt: TGCAGTGCTACAGGACCTTCCCGGGCCTACGAGCAGTACTTC
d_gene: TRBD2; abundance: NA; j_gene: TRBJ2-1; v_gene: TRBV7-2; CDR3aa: CASSYKSGTSGALALNEQFF; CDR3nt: TGTGCCAGCAGCTATAAATCCGGGACTAGCGGGGCTCTTGCCCTAAATGAGCAGTTCTTC
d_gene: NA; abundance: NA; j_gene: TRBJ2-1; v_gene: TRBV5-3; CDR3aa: CARSLAWLAYYNEQFF; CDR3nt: TGTGCCAGAAGCTTGGCGTGGCTAGCATACTACAATGAGCAGTTCTTC
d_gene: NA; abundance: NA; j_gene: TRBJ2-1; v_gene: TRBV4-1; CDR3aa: CASGPSDRSYNEQFF; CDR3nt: TGCGCCAGCGGACCATCAGACCGGTCCTACAATGAGCAGTTCTTC
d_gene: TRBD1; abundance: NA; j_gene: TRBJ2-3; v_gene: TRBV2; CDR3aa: CASSGRDRRGDTQYF; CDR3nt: TGTGCCAGCAGTGGACGGGACAGGAGAGGGGATACGCAGTATTTT
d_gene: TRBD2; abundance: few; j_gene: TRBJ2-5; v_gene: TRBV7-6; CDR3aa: CASSASGRAETQYF; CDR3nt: TGTGCCAGCAGCGCGAGCGGGAGAGCAGAGACCCAGTACTTC
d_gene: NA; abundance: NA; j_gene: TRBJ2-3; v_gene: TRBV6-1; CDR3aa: CASSPPGHLTDTQYF; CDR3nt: TGTGCCAGCAGTCCACCTGGACACCTCACAGATACGCAGTATTTT
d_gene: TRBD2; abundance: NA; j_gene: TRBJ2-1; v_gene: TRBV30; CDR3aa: CAWTEGGSFSYNEQFF; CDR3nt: TGTGCCTGGACCGAAGGCGGGAGTTTCTCCTACAATGAGCAGTTCTTC
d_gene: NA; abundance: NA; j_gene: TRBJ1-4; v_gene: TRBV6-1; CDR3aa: CASSEDRDEKLFF; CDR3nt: TGTGCCAGCAGTGAAGATAGAGATGAAAAACTGTTTTTT
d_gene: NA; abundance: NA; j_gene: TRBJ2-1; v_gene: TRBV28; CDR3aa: CASTTGGANSYNEQFF; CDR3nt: TGTGCCAGCACAACGGGGGGCGCGAACTCCTACAATGAGCAGTTCTTC
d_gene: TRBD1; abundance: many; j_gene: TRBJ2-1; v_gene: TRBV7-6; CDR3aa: CASGIYRGSSYNEQFF; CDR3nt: TGTGCCAGCGGTATTTACAGGGGGAGCTCCTACAATGAGCAGTTCTTC
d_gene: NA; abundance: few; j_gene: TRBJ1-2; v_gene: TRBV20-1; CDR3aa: CSARDRVTAAISNYGYTF; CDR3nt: TGCAGTGCTAGAGACCGCGTGACAGCAGCTATCTCTAACTATGGCTACACCTTC
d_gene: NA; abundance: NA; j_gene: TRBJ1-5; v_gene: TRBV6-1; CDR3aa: CASSESRAGQPQHF; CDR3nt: TGTGCCAGCAGTGAATCGAGGGCCGGTCAGCCCCAGCATTTT